This T cell receptor beta chain was observed in a study of metastatic and nonmetastatic thyroid tumors. Study at large: Repertoires from malignant and benign thyroid patients were compared across blood and tumor or nodule tissue.

Per the authors' pipeline: A papillary thyroid cancer distant-metastasis classifier was built from CDR3 differences across clinicopathological groups. Via MiXCR, TCRdb re-called the PCR reads. TCRdb, not the authors, supplied the V and J calls. The data show about 25,000 clones, with about 20% seen just once and around 4.5% held by the top ten. Study conclusions and caveats: Malignant thyroid tumors reportedly exceeded benign nodules significantly in TCR beta diversity, with the difference appearing in blood and tumor.

Thyroid surgery was preceded by no treatment in any patient. Worth noting for this clone: What it recognizes is unknown.

J lost 10 bases, V lost 9 bases, and 16 bases had no gene match. The CDR3 runs to 16 residues. Germline assignment: CDR1 SGHAT and CDR2 FQNNGV. The material sequenced was adjacent normal tissue. The TCR comes from a female donor with papillary thyroid cancer or a benign thyroid nodule (not recorded which). Some clones in this sample may be carry-over from other donors' samples. The chain uses TRBV11-2 and TRBJ1-6, with TRBD1 identical over 9 bases. The CDR3 region has the DNA TGTGCCAGTAGTATCGGGACAGGGACATATGAATCACCCCTCCACTTT. Its protein product is CASSIGTGTYESPLHF.